This TCR beta chain is from a study of T cell changes during pregnancy in multiple sclerosis. Germline CDR1 and CDR2: SGHRS and YFSETQ. The CDR3 length is 15 residues. V shed 4 bases, J shed 2 bases, and the junction held 8 bases outside the gene matches. Measured with immunoSEQ multiplex PCR; TCRdb has only the in-frame clones, and not every one. The sample records over 70,000 clones, around 93% being singletons. The sample in question was peripheral blood, obtained in the first trimester of pregnancy. This TCR came from a female donor in good health, enrolled as a control in a pregnancy study. The chain joins TRBV5-1 to TRBJ1-1; 7 positions agree with TRBD1. CDR3: CASSPGQVGNTEAFF. DNA of the CDR3: TGCGCCAGCAGCCCCGGACAGGTCGGCAACACTGAAGCTTTCTTT.